These 18 T cell receptor beta chains were sequenced from one sample in a study of shared clonotypes between healthy human individuals. Sequencing used immunoSEQ multiplex PCR; TCRdb keeps in-frame clones, though not all of them. The sample lists 2 million to 2.5 million clones, 92% occurring once. Sequenced input: naive CD4+ T cells from PBMCs. Subset reported: CD45RA+ positively selected. All receptors come from a man between 18 and 35 years old in good health. Some clones in this sample may be carry-over from other donors' samples.

This clone was counted a single time. The rearrangement uses TRBV28 and TRBJ2-1; D is possibly TRBD2 (5 bases). Between the trimmed V and J ends, which lost 7 bases and 0 bases, there was a span of 13 bases. CDR3 size: 15 residues. Germline CDR1 MDHEN, CDR2 SYDVKM. The CDR3 sequence: CASKAVLYSYNEQFF. The CDR3 DNA is TGTGCCAGCAAAGCGGTCCTCTACTCCTACAATGAGCAGTTCTTC.

The gene calls are TRBV5-1 and TRBJ1-1, with 7 bases fitting TRBD1. The CDR3 has 13 residues. Germline V gives CDR1 SGHRS, CDR2 YFSETQ. After removal of 4 bases from V and 8 bases from J, the junction contained 8 bases not matched to a gene. CDR3 in amino acids: CASSPAPGQEAFF. CDR3 bases: TGCGCCAGCAGCCCTGCCCCGGGACAGGAAGCTTTCTTT.

This rearrangement joins TRBV12-5 to TRBJ2-3; D may match TRBD1 or TRBD2 (5 bases each). The CDR3 is made up of 15 amino acids. Per the germline V gene, CDR1 is LGHNT and CDR2 is FRNRAP. V dropped 6 bases and J dropped 1 base, with 14 bases sitting between them. Here the CDR3 reads CASGLGQGGTDTQYF. The DNA of the CDR3 is TGTGCTAGTGGCCTGGGGCAGGGAGGCACAGATACGCAGTATTTT.

The J gene is TRBJ2-2, the V gene TRBV30; D is unclear. The CDR3 contains 15 residues. Trimming cost V 4 bases and J 4 bases, with 16 bases left between them. From germline, CDR1 is GTSNPN and CDR2 SVGIG (reference sequence). CDR3 in amino acids: CAWTLRPGPTGELFF. The CDR3 bases are TGTGCCTGGACCCTCCGGCCCGGACCCACCGGGGAGCTGTTTTTT.

This chain links TRBV25-1 with TRBJ2-7; D is uncertain. CDR3 length equals 13 residues. V shed 3 bases and J shed 2 bases, with 8 bases lying between them. CDR1 is MGHDK and CDR2 is SYGVNS in the germline V gene. CDR3 coding DNA: TGTGCCAGCAGTGATCCCCTGACCTACGAGCAGTACTTC. This encodes CASSDPLTYEQYF.

The gene calls are TRBV2 and TRBJ2-1, with TRBD2 matching over 10 bases. Germline CDR1 is SNHLY and CDR2 is FYNNEI. The J segment lost 4 bases and the V segment lost 6 bases, leaving 12 bases of the junction unmatched. This CDR3 has 17 amino acids. DNA of the CDR3: TGTGCCAGCAGCGAAAGGAGCGGGAGGGGAGTTTACAATGAGCAGTTCTTC. As protein: CASSERSGRGVYNEQFF.

V and J are TRBV6-5 and TRBJ2-3; TRBD1 aligns across 8 bases. The CDR3 has 15 residues. Germline CDR1 MNHEY, CDR2 SVGAGI. V lost 6 bases and J lost 2; bases outside the gene matches: 7. CDR3 residues: CASRTGTGLTDTQYF. CDR3 coding DNA: TGTGCCAGCAGGACCGGGACAGGACTCACAGATACGCAGTATTTT.

V and J are TRBV9 and TRBJ2-5; D may be TRBD2 (6 bases). The CDR3 has 17 residues. Germline V gene lookup returns CDR1 SGDLS and CDR2 YYNGEE. Trimming shortened V by 0 bases and J by 1 base, and 16 bases separated the two germline ends. The CDR3: CASSVGPAGRTQETQYF. CDR3 coding DNA: TGTGCCAGCAGCGTAGGCCCAGCGGGCAGGACCCAAGAGACCCAGTACTTC. Full variable domain (missing parts from reference TRBV9 and TRBJ2-5): DSGVTQTPKHLITATGQRVTLRCSPRSGDLSVYWYQQSLDQGLQFLIQYYNGEERAKGNILERFSAQQFPDLHSELNLSSLELGDSALYFCASSVGPAGRTQETQYFGPGTRLLVL.

The chain employs TRBV2 and TRBJ2-3, with TRBD2 as a possible D gene (5 bases). The CDR3 spans 12 residues. The germline V gene encodes CDR1 SNHLY and CDR2 FYNNEI. V shed 7 bases and J shed 6 bases, with 11 bases lying between them. This chain's CDR3 is CASTYLADTQYF. For the CDR3, the DNA is TGTGCCAGCACCTATCTAGCCGATACGCAGTATTTT.

To note about this clone: Within the sample, other DNA sequences also encode this same CDR3. The genes are TRBV7-9 and TRBJ2-3, with D unclear. In germline, CDR1 is SEHNR, CDR2 FQNEAQ (reference sequence). This CDR3 region has 12 residues. Trimming took off 1 base at V and 3 bases at J, with 2 bases between the two ends. CDR3 residues: CASSLGTDTQYF. CDR3 sequence (DNA): TGTGCCAGCAGCTTAGGAACAGATACGCAGTATTTT.

The V call is TRBV19, the J call TRBJ1-1; D may be TRBD1 (5 bases). The germline V and J ends were trimmed by 3 bases and 1 base, with 18 bases remaining between them. The CDR3 runs 17 residues. Per the germline V gene, CDR1 is LNHDA and CDR2 is SQIVND (reference sequence). CDR3 nucleotide sequence: TGTGCCAGTAGTATTAAGGGCTTCGGGGCACAGAACACTGAAGCTTTCTTT. It codes for CASSIKGFGAQNTEAFF.

The chain links TRBV9 to TRBJ2-3; no definite D call. The germline V gene has CDR1 SGDLS and CDR2 YYNGEE. The CDR3 is made up of 15 amino acids. Trimming took off 5 bases at V and 5 bases at J, with 18 bases between the two ends. This CDR3 reads CASSIAPLGGDTQYF. CDR3 DNA: TGTGCCAGCAGTATCGCCCCTCTTGGTGGAGATACGCAGTATTTT. The full variable domain, in which reference TRBV9 and TRBJ2-3 provide the parts outside the CDR3, is DSGVTQTPKHLITATGQRVTLRCSPRSGDLSVYWYQQSLDQGLQFLIQYYNGEERAKGNILERFSAQQFPDLHSELNLSSLELGDSALYFCASSIAPLGGDTQYFGPGTRLTVL.

This clone was observed a handful of times. This sample also contains other DNA sequences that code for the same CDR3. The chain is built from TRBV18 and TRBJ1-2; D is uncertain. The CDR3 consists of 15 residues. Germline V gene data show CDR1 as KGHSH and CDR2 as LQKENI. V was pared by 1 base and J by 2 bases, with 11 bases between. The CDR3 spells CASSPLGEANYGYTF. CDR3 DNA: TGTGCCAGCTCACCACTGGGAGAGGCCAACTATGGCTACACCTTC. The whole variable domain, remainder taken from reference TRBV18 and TRBJ1-2, is NAGVMQNPRHLVRRRGQEARLRCSPMKGHSHVYWYRQLPEEGLKFMVYLQKENIIDESGMPKERFSAEFPKEGPSILRIQQVVRGDSAAYFCASSPLGEANYGYTFGSGTRLTVV.

V gene TRBV6-1 combines with J gene TRBJ2-7, with D unresolved. The CDR3 is 15 residues long. Trimming shortened V by 1 base and J by 9 bases, and 19 bases separated the two germline ends. CDR1 is MNHNS and CDR2 is SASEGT in the germline V gene. CDR3: CASSEVPEYPRVQYF. The CDR3 DNA follows: TGTGCCAGCAGTGAAGTGCCAGAATACCCCCGAGTGCAGTACTTC.

V and J are TRBV5-4 and TRBJ2-1, with D perhaps matching TRBD1 (6 bases). The CDR3 loop spans 14 amino acids. From germline, CDR1 is SGHNT and CDR2 YYREEE (reference sequence). V lost 7 bases and J lost 4, with 15 bases in between. CDR3: CASGSGTSYNEQFF. Here the CDR3 DNA reads TGTGCCAGCGGGTCCGGGACATCATACAATGAGCAGTTCTTC.

This rearrangement joins TRBV7-9 to TRBJ1-1; 9 bases are shared with TRBD1. The germline CDR1 and CDR2 sequences are SEHNR and FQNEAQ (reference sequence). The CDR3 loop spans 13 amino acids. J lost 7 bases, V lost 3 bases, and 3 bases had no gene match. The CDR3 nucleotides read TGTGCCAGCAGCTTGGGGACAGGGATTGAAGCTTTCTTT. Residues: CASSLGTGIEAFF.

This CDR3 is CASKFQASSYEQYF. Here the CDR3 DNA reads TGTGCCAGCAAGTTCCAAGCAAGCTCCTACGAGCAGTACTTC. V is TRBV6-1 and J is TRBJ2-7, with D hard to call. The germline V gene has CDR1 MNHNS and CDR2 SASEGT. V lost 7 bases and J 0 bases, leaving 13 bases between the germline ends. This CDR3 is 14 amino acids long.

The rearrangement links TRBV7-3 to TRBJ1-2; TRBD1 aligns across 9 bases. The CDR3 is 14 amino acids. Germline V gene lookup returns CDR1 SGHTA and CDR2 FQGTGA. V trimming: 3 bases; J trimming: 8 bases; junction bases outside the gene matches: 7. The CDR3 DNA reads TGTGCCAGCAGCTTGGACAGGGGCTCAGGAGGCTACACCTTC. It yields the protein CASSLDRGSGGYTF.